This TCR beta chain was sequenced for a study of OX40 agonist ivuxolimab in advanced cancers. Findings and caveats of the study: The study found that CD8+ T cells averaged more expanded clones than CD4+.

This table comes from immunoSEQ multiplex PCR, and its TCRdb copy is limited to in-frame clones, with some not included. The sample has roughly 56,000 clones, around 84% seen once. In regard to this clone: Its specificity is unknown.

Germline V gives CDR1 MDHEN, CDR2 SYDVKM. Trimming removed 3 bases at V and 4 bases at J, with 15 bases between. The CDR3 loop spans 15 amino acids. Sequenced here: CD4+ or CD8+ T cells sorted from blood, sampled in a trial of the OX40 agonist ivuxolimab. The rearrangement uses TRBV28 and TRBJ1-2; the D is unclear. This receptor was taken from an adult with an advanced solid tumor such as melanoma, head and neck, liver or kidney cancer. The CDR3, as DNA: TGTGCCAGCAGTTTGAACGCCGGGTGGGGCTATGGCTACACCTTC. Residues: CASSLNAGWGYGYTF.